These 21 T cell receptor beta chains were sequenced from one sample in a study of blood T cell repertoires in COVID-19. TCRdb's copy holds only in-frame clones and misses some; the assay was immunoSEQ multiplex PCR. The sample carries a few hundred thousand clones, around 90% recorded once. Specimen: peripheral blood. These receptor sequences come from an older man with acute or convalescent COVID-19.

This chain uses TRBV5-1 with TRBJ1-1; 7 bases are shared with TRBD1. Trimming at V came to 0 bases and at J to 1 base, leaving 3 bases not matched to a gene. CDR3 size: 15 residues. Germline values: CDR1 SGHRS, CDR2 YFSETQ. The CDR3 coding sequence is TGCGCCAGCAGCTTGGATAGGACAGGGAACACTGAAGCTTTCTTT. Translating gives CASSLDRTGNTEAFF.

This clone turned up a few times. The chain is built from TRBV15 and TRBJ1-1, with TRBD1 matching 7 bases. The germline gives CDR1 LNHNV, CDR2 YYDKDF (reference sequence). The CDR3 extends over 14 amino acids. The ends lost 1 base at V and 7 bases at J; junction bases unmatched: 6. CDR3 in amino acids: CATSRAGQEFEAFF. CDR3 nucleotide sequence: TGTGCCACCAGCAGAGCCGGACAGGAGTTTGAAGCTTTCTTT. The full variable domain, rest sourced from reference TRBV15 and TRBJ1-1, is DAMVIQNPRYQVTQFGKPVTLSCSQTLNHNVMYWYQQKSSQAPKLLFHYYDKDFNNEADTPDNFQSRRPNTSFCFLDIRSPGLGDTAMYLCATSRAGQEFEAFFGQGTRLTVV.

The V call is TRBV5-6, the J call TRBJ2-2; D is possibly TRBD1 (5 bases). Germline lookup yields CDR1 SGHDT and CDR2 YYEEEE. Trimming left V 0 bases short and J 1 base short, with 10 bases between. The CDR3 sequence is 16 residues long. This CDR3 reads CASSLEVTVNTGELFF. The CDR3 DNA reads TGTGCCAGCAGCTTGGAAGTGACAGTGAACACCGGGGAGCTGTTTTTT.

The chain joins TRBV7-2 to TRBJ1-2, with TRBD1 matching 8 bases. V lost 5 bases, J lost 8 bases, and 4 bases stayed unmatched. This CDR3 spans 12 amino acids. Germline V CDR1 and CDR2: SGHTA, FQGNSA. This CDR3 is CASSPDRGGYTF. DNA for the CDR3: TGTGCCAGCAGCCCCGACAGGGGAGGCTACACCTTC.

CDR3 sequence (DNA): TGTGCCAGCAGACTTACAGGGAACGAGCAGTACTTC. This gives the protein CASRLTGNEQYF. The chain carries TRBV6-6 and TRBJ2-7, with D possibly matching TRBD1 (6 bases). Germline V gene data show CDR1 as MNHNY and CDR2 as SVGAGI (reference sequence). The CDR3 consists of 12 residues. Trimming pared 6 bases from V and 5 bases from J, leaving 11 bases between.

The rearrangement joins TRBV19 to TRBJ1-6; TRBD1 matches at 8 bases. V shed 3 bases and J 9 bases; nucleotides not matched to a gene: 7. Germline lookup yields CDR1 LNHDA and CDR2 SQIVND (reference sequence). The CDR3 contains 15 residues. CDR3 DNA: TGTGCCAGTAGTATCGGACAGGGTCGTACTTCACCCCTCCACTTT. Translated: CASSIGQGRTSPLHF.

The chain is built from TRBV19 and TRBJ2-3; D remains ambiguous. Trimming took 3 bases from V and 1 from J, leaving 11 bases between them. Germline V gene sequence: CDR1 LNHDA, CDR2 SQIVND (reference sequence). There are 15 residues in the CDR3. CDR3 in amino acids: CASSIGSVGTDTQYF. The CDR3 DNA reads TGTGCCAGTAGTATCGGTAGTGTGGGCACAGATACGCAGTATTTT.

The rearrangement links TRBV19 to TRBJ1-6; 11 nucleotides agree with TRBD1. The length of the CDR3 is 16 residues. The trim removed 7 bases at V and 6 bases at J, leaving 8 bases unmatched. Germline V gene lookup returns CDR1 LNHDA and CDR2 SQIVND (reference sequence). For the CDR3, the DNA is TGTGCCAGTACCCTAGTAGGGACAGGGGGTAATTCACCCCTCCACTTT. It yields the protein CASTLVGTGGNSPLHF.

This chain uses TRBV28 with TRBJ1-6; 10 bases align to TRBD1. The CDR3 has 16 amino acids. Germline V lookup: CDR1 MDHEN, CDR2 SYDVKM. The trim removed 3 bases at V and 7 bases at J, leaving 6 bases unmatched. DNA for the CDR3: TGTGCCAGCAGTTTCCCCAGGGACAGGGGAAATTCACCCCTCCACTTT. Translated, it gives CASSFPRDRGNSPLHF.

This clone occurred once. The chain carries TRBV6-5 and TRBJ1-3; 7 nucleotides match TRBD1. Germline values: CDR1 MNHEY, CDR2 SVGAGI. The CDR3 spans 15 residues. V lost 6 bases and J lost 1; bases outside the gene matches: 6. The CDR3 loop reads CASSADRYSGNTIYF. CDR3 bases: TGTGCCAGCAGCGCGGACAGGTATTCTGGAAACACCATATATTTT.

This clone showed up just once. This sequence joins TRBV6-2 or TRBV6-3 and TRBJ1-6; tentatively, D is TRBD1 (6 bases). The CDR3 spans 14 residues. The V end was cut by 1 base, the J end by 14 bases, with 15 bases between. CDR1 MNHEY and CDR2 SVGEGT come from the germline V gene. The DNA of the CDR3 is TGTGCCAGCAGTTACTTTCCAGGGGAATCTACCCTCCACTTT. This gives the protein CASSYFPGESTLHF.

In this sample, this clone turned up a few times. The V call is TRBV19, the J call TRBJ2-3; TRBD2 matches at 8 bases. The CDR3 totals 14 residues. CDR1 LNHDA and CDR2 SQIVND come from the germline V gene (reference sequence). V was pared by 2 bases and J by 8 bases, with 6 bases of the junction left unmatched. DNA for the CDR3: TGTGCCAGTAGTATAACCCGGGAGGGGGGTACGCAGTATTTT. It yields the protein CASSITREGGTQYF.

The gene calls are TRBV4-3 and TRBJ1-2; 8 bases agree with TRBD1. Germline V gene sequence: CDR1 LGHNA, CDR2 YSLEER. The CDR3 sequence is 14 residues long. After removal of 0 bases from V and 11 bases from J, the junction contained 8 bases not matched to a gene. The CDR3 nucleotides are TGCGCCAGCAGCCAAGATCGGACGGGGACAGGTTACACCTTC. Its translation: CASSQDRTGTGYTF.

The rearrangement joins TRBV4-3 to TRBJ1-1; maybe TRBD1 (5 bases). This CDR3 is 12 amino acids long. V lost 2 bases and J lost 9, with 10 bases in between. Germline CDR1 reads LGHNA; CDR2 reads YSLEER. The CDR3 DNA is TGCGCCAGCAGCCAACTACGGGGGAAAGCTTTCTTT. Its protein product is CASSQLRGKAFF.

The chain carries TRBV27 and TRBJ2-7; D not resolved. Trimming took off 4 bases at V and 2 bases at J, with 9 bases between the two ends. CDR3 size: 13 residues. CDR1 and CDR2 from the germline V gene are MNHEY and SMNVEV (reference sequence). CDR3 residues: CASSSSVTYEQYF. The CDR3 DNA sequence: TGTGCCAGCAGTTCCAGTGTAACCTACGAGCAGTACTTC.

The chain recombines TRBV19 with TRBJ1-5, with D unresolved. Trimming took off 8 bases at V and 1 base at J, with 12 bases between the two ends. CDR1 and CDR2 from the germline V gene are LNHDA and SQIVND (reference sequence). CDR3 length: 14 amino acids. The CDR3 spells CASPAPGSNQPQHF. The CDR3 DNA sequence: TGTGCCAGTCCGGCCCCCGGGAGCAATCAGCCCCAGCATTTT.

The chain has TRBV3-1 (or the pseudogene TRBV3-2) and TRBJ2-6; D gene unclear. The V end lost 4 bases, the J end lost 2 bases, and 18 bases lay between the germline ends. Germline values: CDR1 LGHDT, CDR2 YNNKEL (reference sequence). This CDR3 comprises 18 residues. In nucleotides, the CDR3 is TGTGCCAGCAGCCTAAAGACTCCCCCTGTCGCTGGGGCCAACGTCCTGACTTTC. Encoded protein: CASSLKTPPVAGANVLTF.

This sequence joins TRBV1 and TRBJ2-2; TRBD1, as called in the table, went unchecked against the DNA. TRBV1 is listed as a pseudogene. The CDR3 runs 15 residues. CDR3 sequence reads: CTSSQRQGRTGELFF. CDR3 nucleotide sequence: TGCACCAGCAGCCAGAGACAGGGGAGGACCGGGGAGCTGTTTTTT.

The chain combines TRBV7-6 with TRBJ1-5; D possibly corresponds to TRBD1 (6 bases). The CDR3 has 16 amino acids. V lost 5 bases to trimming and J lost 1 base, with 15 bases between them. Germline assignment: CDR1 SGHVS and CDR2 FNYEAQ. This CDR3 reads CASSPSGGLSNQPQHF. The CDR3 DNA sequence: TGTGCCAGCAGCCCAAGCGGGGGGCTCAGCAATCAGCCCCAGCATTTT.

The chain combines TRBV5-6 with TRBJ2-1, with D uncertain. Between the trimmed V and J ends, which lost 3 bases and 5 bases, there was a span of 6 bases. This CDR3 comprises 12 residues. CDR1 and CDR2 from the germline V gene are SGHDT and YYEEEE. CDR3 sequence: CASSYRDNEQFF. CDR3 nucleotides: TGTGCCAGCAGCTATAGAGACAATGAGCAGTTCTTC.

V gene TRBV5-4 combines with J gene TRBJ1-1; 10 bases align to TRBD1. Germline trimming cut 4 bases from V and 7 bases from J; bases unmatched to any gene: 16. Germline V gene lookup returns CDR1 SGHNT and CDR2 YYREEE (reference sequence). CDR3 length: 17 residues. The chain's CDR3 is CASSPPLRTGGLGEAFF. The CDR3 DNA reads TGTGCCAGCAGCCCCCCTCTACGGACAGGGGGATTGGGTGAAGCTTTCTTT. Complete variable domain (other parts from reference TRBV5-4 and TRBJ1-1): ETGVTQSPTHLIKTRGQQVTLRCSSQSGHNTVSWYQQALGQGPQFIFQYYREEENGRGNFPPRFSGLQFPNYSSELNVNALELDDSALYLCASSPPLRTGGLGEAFFGQGTRLTVV.